The entry that follows covers one TCR beta chain sequence. The CDR3 extends over 15 amino acids. Per germline, CDR1 SGHRS and CDR2 YFSETQ. The trim removed 4 bases at V and 6 bases at J, leaving 3 bases unmatched. This sample is drawn from a study of cytomegalovirus exposure and HLA in healthy donors. The PCR ran on 60 Vbeta and 13 Jbeta primers. Profiling relied on immunoSEQ multiplex PCR, and the TCRdb table lists in-frame clones only, not all of them. The sample yields 100,000 to 150,000 clones, roughly 79% seen once. The V and J genes are TRBV5-1 and TRBJ2-1, with 14 bases aligning to TRBD2. Sequenced input: PBMCs. This receptor was taken from a woman in her thirties or forties in good health and CMV-seronegative. The CDR3 region is CASSPGLAGVNEQFF. The CDR3 DNA follows: TGCGCCAGCAGCCCGGGACTAGCGGGGGTCAATGAGCAGTTCTTC.